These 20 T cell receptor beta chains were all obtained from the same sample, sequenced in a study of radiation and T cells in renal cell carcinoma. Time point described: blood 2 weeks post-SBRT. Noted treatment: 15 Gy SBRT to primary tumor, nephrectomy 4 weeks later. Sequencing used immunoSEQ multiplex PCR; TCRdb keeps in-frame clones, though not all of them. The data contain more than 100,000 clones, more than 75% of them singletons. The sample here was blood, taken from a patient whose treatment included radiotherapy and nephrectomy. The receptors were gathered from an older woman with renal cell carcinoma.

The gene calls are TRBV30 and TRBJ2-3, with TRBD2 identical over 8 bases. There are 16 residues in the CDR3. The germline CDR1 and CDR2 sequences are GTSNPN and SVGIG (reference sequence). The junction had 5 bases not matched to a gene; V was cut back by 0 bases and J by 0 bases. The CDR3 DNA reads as TGTGCCTGGAGTGTGAGTAGCGGGGTTAGCACAGATACGCAGTATTTT. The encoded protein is CAWSVSSGVSTDTQYF.

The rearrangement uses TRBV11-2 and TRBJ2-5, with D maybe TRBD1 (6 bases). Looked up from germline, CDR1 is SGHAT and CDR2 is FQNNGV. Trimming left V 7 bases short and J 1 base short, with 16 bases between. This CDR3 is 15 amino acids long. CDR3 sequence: CASTDQGFSQETQYF. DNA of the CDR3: TGTGCCAGCACCGACCAGGGGTTCAGCCAAGAGACCCAGTACTTC. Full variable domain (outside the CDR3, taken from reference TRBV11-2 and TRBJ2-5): EAGVAQSPRYKIIEKRQSVAFWCNPISGHATLYWYQQILGQGPKLLIQFQNNGVVDDSQLPKDRFSAERLKGVDSTLKIQPAKLEDSAVYLCASTDQGFSQETQYFGPGTRLLVL.

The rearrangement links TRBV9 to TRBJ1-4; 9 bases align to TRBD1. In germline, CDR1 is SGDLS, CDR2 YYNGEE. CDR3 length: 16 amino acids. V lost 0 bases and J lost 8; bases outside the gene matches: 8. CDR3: CASSVAVRTGDEKLFF. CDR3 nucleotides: TGTGCCAGCAGCGTAGCTGTCCGGACAGGGGACGAAAAACTGTTTTTT.

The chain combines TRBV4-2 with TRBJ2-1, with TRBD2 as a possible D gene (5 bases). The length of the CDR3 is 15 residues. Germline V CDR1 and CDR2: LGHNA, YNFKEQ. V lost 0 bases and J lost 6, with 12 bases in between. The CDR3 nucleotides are TGTGCCAGCAGCCAAGATTCGAGGGCGTTCAATGAGCAGTTCTTC. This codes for CASSQDSRAFNEQFF.

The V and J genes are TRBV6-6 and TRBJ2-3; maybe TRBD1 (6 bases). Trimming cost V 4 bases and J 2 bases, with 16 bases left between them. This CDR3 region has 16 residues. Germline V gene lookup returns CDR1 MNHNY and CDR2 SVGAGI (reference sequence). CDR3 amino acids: CASSFPYRANTDTQYF. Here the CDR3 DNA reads TGTGCCAGCAGTTTCCCCTACAGGGCAAACACAGATACGCAGTATTTT.

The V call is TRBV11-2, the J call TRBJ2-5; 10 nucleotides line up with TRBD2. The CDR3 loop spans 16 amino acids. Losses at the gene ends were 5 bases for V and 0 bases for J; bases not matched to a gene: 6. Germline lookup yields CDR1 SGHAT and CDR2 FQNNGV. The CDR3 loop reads CASSRWTSGHQETQYF. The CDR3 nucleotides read TGTGCCAGCAGCCGCTGGACTAGCGGACACCAAGAGACCCAGTACTTC.

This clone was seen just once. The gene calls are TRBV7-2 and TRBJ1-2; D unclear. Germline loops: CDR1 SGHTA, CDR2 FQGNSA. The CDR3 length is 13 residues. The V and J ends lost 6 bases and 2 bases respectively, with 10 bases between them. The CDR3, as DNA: TGTGCCAGCAGATGGACTACAAACTATGGCTACACCTTC. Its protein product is CASRWTTNYGYTF.

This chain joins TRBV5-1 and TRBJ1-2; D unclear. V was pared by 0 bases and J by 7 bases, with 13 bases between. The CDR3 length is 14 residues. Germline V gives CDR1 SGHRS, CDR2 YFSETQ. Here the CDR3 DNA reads TGCGCCAGCAGCTTGGCATGGAGGGAGGGTGGCTACACCTTC. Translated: CASSLAWREGGYTF.

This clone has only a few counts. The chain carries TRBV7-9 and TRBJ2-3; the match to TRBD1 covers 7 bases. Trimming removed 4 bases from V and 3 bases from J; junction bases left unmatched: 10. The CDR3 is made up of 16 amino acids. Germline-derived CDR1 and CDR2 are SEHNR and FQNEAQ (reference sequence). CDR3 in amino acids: CASSWGTAQATDTQYF. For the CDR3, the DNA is TGTGCCAGCAGCTGGGGGACAGCTCAAGCAACAGATACGCAGTATTTT.

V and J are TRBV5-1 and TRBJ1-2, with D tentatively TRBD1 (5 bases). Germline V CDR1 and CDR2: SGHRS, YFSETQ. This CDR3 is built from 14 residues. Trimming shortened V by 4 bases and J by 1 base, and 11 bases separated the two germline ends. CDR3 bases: TGCGCCAGCAGCATAGGGACGATTAACTATGGCTACACCTTC. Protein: CASSIGTINYGYTF.

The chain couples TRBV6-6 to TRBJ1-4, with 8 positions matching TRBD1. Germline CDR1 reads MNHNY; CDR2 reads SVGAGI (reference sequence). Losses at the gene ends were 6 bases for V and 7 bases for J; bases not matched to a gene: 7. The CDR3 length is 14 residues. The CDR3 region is CASSPTGGGEKLFF. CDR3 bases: TGTGCCAGCAGCCCTACAGGGGGAGGTGAAAAACTGTTTTTT.

The CDR3 loop reads CASRPVGLEQPQHF. CDR3 bases: TGTGCCAGCAGGCCAGTGGGTCTGGAGCAGCCCCAGCATTTT. The chain couples TRBV28 to TRBJ1-5; D remains unclear. The germline CDR1 and CDR2 sequences are MDHEN and SYDVKM. The V and J ends lost 6 bases and 7 bases respectively, with 16 bases between them. This CDR3 is built from 14 residues.

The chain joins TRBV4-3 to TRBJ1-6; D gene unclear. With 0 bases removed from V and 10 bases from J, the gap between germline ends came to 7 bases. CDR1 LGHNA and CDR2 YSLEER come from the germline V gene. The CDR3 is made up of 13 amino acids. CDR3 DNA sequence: TGCGCCAGCAGCCAAGACGAAAGCTCACCCCTCCACTTT. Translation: CASSQDESSPLHF.

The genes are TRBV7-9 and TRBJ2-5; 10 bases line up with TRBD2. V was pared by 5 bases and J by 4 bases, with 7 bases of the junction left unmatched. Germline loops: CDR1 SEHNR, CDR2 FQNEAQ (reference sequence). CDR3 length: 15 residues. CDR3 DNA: TGTGCCAGCAGCAGGGAGCGGGGGGGCCGAGAGACCCAGTACTTC. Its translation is CASSRERGGRETQYF. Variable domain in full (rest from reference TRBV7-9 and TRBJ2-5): DTGVSQNPRHKITKRGQNVTFRCDPISEHNRLYWYRQTLGQGPEFLTYFQNEAQLEKSRLLSDRFSAERPKGSFSTLEIQRTEQGDSAMYLCASSRERGGRETQYFGPGTRLLVL.

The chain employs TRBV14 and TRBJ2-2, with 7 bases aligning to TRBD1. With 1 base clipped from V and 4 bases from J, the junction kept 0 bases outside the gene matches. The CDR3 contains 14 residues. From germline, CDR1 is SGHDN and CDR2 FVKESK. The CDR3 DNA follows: TGTGCCAGCAGCCAAGCAGGGGGCACCGGGGAGCTGTTTTTT. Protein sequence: CASSQAGGTGELFF.

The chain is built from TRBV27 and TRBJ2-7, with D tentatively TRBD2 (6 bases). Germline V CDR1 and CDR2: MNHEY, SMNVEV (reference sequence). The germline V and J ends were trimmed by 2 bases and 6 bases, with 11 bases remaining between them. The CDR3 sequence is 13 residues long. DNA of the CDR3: TGTGCCAGCAGTTTACGAGGAGGGCTCGAGCAGTACTTC. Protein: CASSLRGGLEQYF.

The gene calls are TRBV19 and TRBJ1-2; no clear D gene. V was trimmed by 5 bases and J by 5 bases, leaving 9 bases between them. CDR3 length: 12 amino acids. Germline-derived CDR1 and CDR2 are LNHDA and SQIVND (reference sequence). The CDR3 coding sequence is TGTGCCAGTAGTTCGACAACTTATGGCTACACCTTC. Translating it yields CASSSTTYGYTF.

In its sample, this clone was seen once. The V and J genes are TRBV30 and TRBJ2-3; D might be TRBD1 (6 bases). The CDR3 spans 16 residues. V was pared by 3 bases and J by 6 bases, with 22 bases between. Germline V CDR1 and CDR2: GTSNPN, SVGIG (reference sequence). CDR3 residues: CAWRLQGPPTTDTQYF. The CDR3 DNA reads TGTGCCTGGAGGTTACAGGGACCCCCCACCACGGATACGCAGTATTTT.

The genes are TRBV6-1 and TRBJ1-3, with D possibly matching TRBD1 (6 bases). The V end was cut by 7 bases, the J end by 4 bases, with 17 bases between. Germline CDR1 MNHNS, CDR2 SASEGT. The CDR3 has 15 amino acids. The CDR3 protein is CASNYREGSGNTIYF. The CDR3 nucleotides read TGTGCCAGCAACTACAGGGAAGGGAGCGGAAACACCATATATTTT.

CDR3 sequence (DNA): TGTGCCAGCAGTTACTGGGGGGAGAACACTGAAGCTTTCTTT. Amino acids: CASSYWGENTEAFF. The chain carries TRBV6-6 and TRBJ1-1; tentatively, D is TRBD1 (5 bases). The CDR3 is 14 amino acids. In germline, CDR1 is MNHNY, CDR2 SVGAGI (reference sequence). V was cut by 1 base and J by 1 base, with 7 bases left in between.